These T cell receptor beta chains were read from a single sample in a study of OX40 agonist ivuxolimab in advanced cancers. Here immunoSEQ multiplex PCR was the method, and the copy in TCRdb shows in-frame clones only, minus some. The sample comprises more than 60,000 clones, 85% to 90% of which are singletons, and 13% to 15% rests with the top ten. The sample was CD4+ or CD8+ T cells sorted from blood, taken in a trial of the OX40 agonist ivuxolimab. Receptors were obtained from an adult with an advanced solid tumor such as melanoma, head and neck, liver or kidney cancer. Each CDR3 is given with its conserved first and last residue. The size entry is marked missing in some rows and otherwise reads once, few, many or a size class.

clone_size	v_call	j_call	cdr3_aa
-	TRBV5-1	TRBJ2-7	CASSSGFFGGEQYF
once	TRBV27	TRBJ2-7	CASSLYFGSSYEQYF
-	TRBV2	TRBJ2-7	CASSYRTYEQYF
-	TRBV28	TRBJ2-7	CASSLVTSYEQYF
-	TRBV7-9	TRBJ2-1	CASSLGFSEQFF
-	TRBV9	TRBJ2-3	CASSASGENTDTQYF
-	TRBV19	TRBJ2-7	CASSGSQGSEYEQYF
-	TRBV4-2	TRBJ1-2	CASSPLGYGYTF
-	TRBV18	TRBJ1-1	CASSPANSLNTEAFF
few	TRBV27	TRBJ1-1	CASSPGVNTEAFF
once	TRBV5-1	TRBJ2-7	CASSLYYEQYF
-	TRBV7-6	TRBJ1-1	CASSPYQGSTEAFF
-	TRBV6-6	TRBJ2-7	CASYPAYEQYF
medium-sized	TRBV7-9	TRBJ1-4	CASSGRDSPFEKLFF
-	TRBV7-9	TRBJ2-5	CASSLKQGLHQETQYF
-	TRBV19	TRBJ2-1	CASSIDSDGGEQFF
-	TRBV10-3	TRBJ2-7	CAISGLDLSSYEQYF
-	TRBV28	TRBJ2-2	CASSSLAGANTGELFF
-	TRBV5-5	TRBJ2-7	CASSLRGGAGTYEQYF
-	TRBV5-1	TRBJ2-3	CASSLEITGSGDTQYF
-	TRBV27	TRBJ2-7	CASSSRAAGETYEQYF
-	TRBV27	TRBJ2-1	CASWGSYNEQFF
-	TRBV15	TRBJ2-7	CATSRNTGGGHEQYF
-	TRBV6-1	TRBJ1-1	CASKVTENTEAFF
-	TRBV7-9	TRBJ2-7	CASSLAGTDSYEQYF
-	TRBV19	TRBJ1-1	CASRGDRGEAFF
-	TRBV30	TRBJ2-2	CAWSVQGPNTGELFF
-	TRBV5-1	TRBJ2-1	CASSLLQGELANEQFF
-	TRBV4-1	TRBJ2-7	CASREMGGGPYEQYF
-	TRBV30	TRBJ1-1	CAWKWLGVMNTEAFF
-	TRBV5-1	TRBJ1-1	CASSLDPDPMNTEAFF
-	TRBV25-1	TRBJ2-3	CASSSGAGITDTQYF
once	TRBV5-1	TRBJ1-2	CASSLEFAQGRYGYTF
-	TRBV27	TRBJ1-1	CASIRQGGITEAFF
-	TRBV7-2	TRBJ2-5	CASSVGQGVKETQYF
-	TRBV9	TRBJ1-4	CASSDSRGFNEKLFF
-	TRBV15	TRBJ2-7	CATSRDPNKEQYF
-	TRBV10-1	TRBJ2-7	CASSESQTASYEQYF
once	TRBV7-9	TRBJ1-2	CASRSRTGEEDGYTF
-	TRBV2	TRBJ2-5	CASRSPSGQETQYF
-	TRBV6-1	TRBJ2-7	CASSDKEPYEQYF
-	TRBV9	TRBJ2-7	CASSSRSSYEQYF